This entry is about one T cell receptor (beta chain). Its antigen is unknown. CDR3 length equals 13 residues. With 6 bases removed from V and 1 base from J, the gap between germline ends came to 10 bases. In germline, CDR1 is SNHLY, CDR2 FYNNEI. Here immunoSEQ multiplex PCR was the method, and the copy in TCRdb shows in-frame clones only, minus some. The sample carries over 120,000 clones, around 90% recorded once. This specimen comes from a study of cytomegalovirus exposure and HLA in healthy donors. Overall study context: The 120 validation repertoires and the approximately 630 first-cohort repertoires shared a platform, a later analysis reported. Whole-study results and caveats: Cytomegalovirus status was reportedly diagnosed by the classifier with high specificity and sensitivity. 150 to 200 TCR beta chains were listed as cytomegalovirus-associated.

J is TRBJ2-7 and V is TRBV2, with D unresolved. Sequenced: PBMCs. The origin of this receptor is a young woman in good health and CMV-seropositive. The chain's CDR3 is CASRQALSYEQYF. The CDR3, as DNA: TGTGCCAGCAGGCAGGCTCTGTCCTACGAGCAGTACTTC.